A single sample gave rise to the 8 T cell receptor beta chains below, sequenced in a study of blood T cell repertoires in COVID-19. The assay was immunoSEQ multiplex PCR, and TCRdb's table has in-frame clones only and misses some. The sample includes some 270,000 clones, about 80% seen only once; the top ten take approximately 14%. Material: peripheral blood. Receptors originate from a person between 70 and 80 years old with COVID-19, enrolled during active disease.

The chain is built from TRBV28 and TRBJ2-7; TRBD2 agrees at 12 bases. CDR1 and CDR2 from the germline V gene are MDHEN and SYDVKM. The CDR3 has 15 residues. With V trimmed by 9 bases and J by 3 bases, 9 bases remained unmatched. CDR3 protein: CASFRRTSGNYEQYF. In DNA form, the CDR3 reads TGTGCCAGTTTTAGACGGACTAGCGGGAACTACGAGCAGTACTTC.

This chain uses TRBV9 with TRBJ2-7; unclear D gene. The CDR3 consists of 15 residues. Trimming removed 0 bases from V and 2 bases from J, with 12 bases in between. Germline V CDR1 and CDR2: SGDLS, YYNGEE. CDR3 nucleotide sequence: TGTGCCAGCAGCGTAGGGGCAGATATTACCTACGAGCAGTACTTC. It encodes CASSVGADITYEQYF.

The chain is built from TRBV10-3 and TRBJ2-5; possibly TRBD2 for D (5 bases). V was clipped by 4 bases and J by 1 base, with 10 bases between them. Germline V lookup: CDR1 ENHRY, CDR2 SYGVKD. This CDR3 is 14 amino acids long. The CDR3 nucleotides read TGTGCCATCAGTGGAGAGCGGAGCCAAGAGACCCAGTACTTC. Translating gives CAISGERSQETQYF.

The rearrangement uses TRBV6-6 and TRBJ1-1, with no clear D. Between the trimmed V and J ends, which lost 7 bases and 6 bases, there was a span of 21 bases. CDR1 and CDR2 from the germline V gene are MNHNY and SVGAGI (reference sequence). The CDR3 contains 15 residues. The CDR3 DNA reads as TGTGCCAGCAATCCTCAACGGCCGGGTTCTCCTGAAGCTTTCTTT. Translation: CASNPQRPGSPEAFF.

The gene calls are TRBV20-1 and TRBJ2-1; D unresolved. The CDR3 totals 10 residues. CDR1 and CDR2 (germline): DFQATT, SNEGSKA (reference sequence). The CDR3 coding sequence is TGCAGCTACCCAAACAATGAGCAGTTCTTC. This gives the protein CSYPNNEQFF.

This clone came up once. In nucleotides, the CDR3 is TGTGCCAGCAGTTTATCCCACAGCGGGAATGAGCAGTTCTTC. Translated, it gives CASSLSHSGNEQFF. This chain connects TRBV27 to TRBJ2-1; tentatively, D is TRBD2 (6 bases). The germline gives CDR1 MNHEY, CDR2 SMNVEV (reference sequence). CDR3 length: 14 amino acids. The V and J ends lost 0 bases and 7 bases respectively, with 10 bases between them.

This clone was seen a few times. The chain links TRBV18 to TRBJ2-7, with D possibly matching TRBD2 (6 bases). The V end lost 3 bases, the J end lost 0 bases, and 12 bases lay between the germline ends. In germline, CDR1 is KGHSH, CDR2 LQKENI. The CDR3 extends over 15 amino acids. For the CDR3, the DNA is TGTGCCAGCTCACCTCAGACTAGGAGCTCCTACGAGCAGTACTTC. The encoded protein is CASSPQTRSSYEQYF.

This sequence joins TRBV28 and TRBJ2-7, with 7 bases lining up with TRBD1. J was trimmed by 0 bases and V by 2 bases; bases with no gene match: 1. This CDR3 has 14 residues. Germline V lookup: CDR1 MDHEN, CDR2 SYDVKM. For the CDR3, the DNA is TGTGCCAGCAGTTTAAGACAGGGCTCCTACGAGCAGTACTTC. Protein product: CASSLRQGSYEQYF.